Shown below are 14 T cell receptor beta chains from a single sample sequenced in a study of beta chain features in type 1 diabetes. The authors reverse transcribed all of the isolated RNA, so sequencing captured expressed TCRB transcripts. The data were produced by immunoSEQ multiplex PCR, yet TCRdb's version contains in-frame clones alone and is incomplete. The sample comprises about 200,000 clones, roughly a tenth of which are singletons, and 1% to 1.5% rests with the top ten. Sequencing was performed on central memory CD4+ T cells from blood. The receptors were sampled from a man younger than 30 in good health.

This chain's CDR3 is CASSLALGRGNTEAFF. The CDR3 DNA sequence: TGTGCCAGCAGCTTAGCGCTTGGCAGGGGGAACACTGAAGCTTTCTTT. The chain has TRBV7-9 and TRBJ1-1, with a weak D call TRBD1 (6 bases). V was pared by 0 bases and J by 1 base, with 12 bases between. Germline V gene data show CDR1 as SEHNR and CDR2 as FQNEAQ (reference sequence). The CDR3 extends over 16 amino acids. Variable domain in full (rest from reference TRBV7-9 and TRBJ1-1): DTGVSQNPRHKITKRGQNVTFRCDPISEHNRLYWYRQTLGQGPEFLTYFQNEAQLEKSRLLSDRFSAERPKGSFSTLEIQRTEQGDSAMYLCASSLALGRGNTEAFFGQGTRLTVV.

This chain links TRBV7-2 with TRBJ1-2; D might be TRBD1 (5 bases). The V gene's germline CDR1 is SGHTA and CDR2 FQGNSA. The ends were cut back, 5 bases at V and 8 bases at J, with 21 bases in the middle. The length of the CDR3 is 15 residues. CDR3 region: CASSRPGRPLGGYTF. In DNA, the CDR3 is TGTGCCAGCAGCCGGCCGGGACGACCTTTAGGAGGCTACACCTTC.

This clone turned up a few times. V and J are TRBV6-1 and TRBJ1-3; D ambiguous. The V gene's germline CDR1 is MNHNS and CDR2 SASEGT. Trimming removed 5 bases at V and 2 bases at J, with 13 bases between. This CDR3 comprises 15 residues. The CDR3: CASSPSFSTGNTIYF. The CDR3 region has the DNA TGTGCCAGCAGTCCCTCATTCAGTACTGGAAACACCATATATTTT.

This clone was detected many times. The chain employs TRBV6-6 and TRBJ2-3; D may be TRBD2 (6 bases). Germline CDR1 and CDR2: MNHNY and SVGAGI (reference sequence). The V and J ends lost 8 bases and 1 base respectively, with 10 bases between them. The CDR3 runs 13 residues. The CDR3: CASRGTRTDTQYF. As DNA, the CDR3 is TGTGCCAGCCGGGGGACCCGCACAGATACGCAGTATTTT.

The chain has TRBV2 and TRBJ2-5; no firm D call. Germline V CDR1 and CDR2: SNHLY, FYNNEI. V lost 2 bases and J lost 4, with 5 bases in between. The CDR3 extends over 12 amino acids. DNA for the CDR3: TGTGCCAGCAGTGAACAGCTAGAGACCCAGTACTTC. This sequence encodes CASSEQLETQYF.

The J gene is TRBJ2-1, the V gene TRBV5-1; possible D gene TRBD1, 6 bases. From germline, CDR1 is SGHRS and CDR2 YFSETQ. The CDR3 loop spans 14 amino acids. V lost 1 base and J 7 bases, leaving 12 bases between the germline ends. The CDR3 here is CASSLWGPGNEQFF. The CDR3 DNA follows: TGCGCCAGCAGCTTGTGGGGGCCAGGGAATGAGCAGTTCTTC.

The V gene is TRBV6-1, the J gene TRBJ2-5; D may be TRBD2 (6 bases). CDR3 length equals 14 residues. Germline V gene data show CDR1 as MNHNS and CDR2 as SASEGT. Trimming left V 3 bases short and J 0 bases short, with 8 bases between. CDR3 nucleotides: TGTGCCAGCAGTGAGGGAGGTGACCAAGAGACCCAGTACTTC. It specifies CASSEGGDQETQYF.

This clone appeared a few times. The chain carries TRBV11-2 and TRBJ2-7; 7 bases map to TRBD2. The length of the CDR3 is 16 residues. With V trimmed by 2 bases and J by 4 bases, 11 bases remained unmatched. The germline gives CDR1 SGHAT, CDR2 FQNNGV. The CDR3 coding sequence is TGTGCCAGCAGCTTATATATTGCTAGCGGACCTTACGAGCAGTACTTC. Translating gives CASSLYIASGPYEQYF.

The chain is built from TRBV7-9 and TRBJ2-1; D not certain. Trimming removed 4 bases from V and 13 bases from J, with 11 bases in between. CDR1 SEHNR and CDR2 FQNEAQ come from the germline V gene (reference sequence). The CDR3 covers 11 residues. In nucleotides, the CDR3 is TGTGCCAGCAGCTCCTCGGACCCACAGTTCTTC. It yields the protein CASSSSDPQFF.

There are a few counts of this clone. This rearrangement joins TRBV5-6 to TRBJ1-5; D unresolved. Germline V gene data show CDR1 as SGHDT and CDR2 as YYEEEE. The CDR3 extends over 13 amino acids. V was pared by 4 bases and J by 4 bases, with 9 bases between. In DNA form, the CDR3 reads TGTGCCAGCAGCCGGCGGGGTAATCAGCCCCAGCATTTT. Its protein is CASSRRGNQPQHF.

This clone showed up just a few times. This CDR3 is also generated by other DNA sequences in the sample. The chain combines TRBV15 with TRBJ2-7; 7 bases agree with TRBD2. This CDR3 comprises 13 residues. Per the germline V gene, CDR1 is LNHNV and CDR2 is YYDKDF (reference sequence). V was clipped by 0 bases and J by 6 bases; unmatched bases: 2. DNA of the CDR3: TGTGCCACCAGCAGAGAGGGGGGGTTCGAGCAGTACTTC. Protein product: CATSREGGFEQYF.

This clone was detected a few times. The gene calls are TRBV25-1 and TRBJ2-6, with TRBD2 as a possible D gene (6 bases). Germline V lookup: CDR1 MGHDK, CDR2 SYGVNS. The CDR3 consists of 16 residues. The germline V and J ends were trimmed by 8 bases and 4 bases, with 18 bases remaining between them. The CDR3 DNA sequence: TGTGCCAGCGTGCGCCGTGGAGGGGACGGGGCCAACGTCCTGACTTTC. Translated, it gives CASVRRGGDGANVLTF.

V is TRBV7-2 and J is TRBJ2-1; TRBD2 aligns across 9 bases. Germline V gene sequence: CDR1 SGHTA, CDR2 FQGNSA. This CDR3 has 16 amino acids. V shed 5 bases and J 1 base; nucleotides not matched to a gene: 6. This chain's CDR3 is CASSKLLAGSYNEQFF. The CDR3 region has the DNA TGTGCCAGCAGCAAACTCCTAGCGGGATCCTACAATGAGCAGTTCTTC. Looking up the rest from reference TRBV7-2 and TRBJ2-1 gives the full variable domain: GAGVSQSPSNKVTEKGKDVELRCDPISGHTALYWYRQSLGQGLEFLIYFQGNSAPDKSGLPSDRFSAERTGGSVSTLTIQRTQQEDSAVYLCASSKLLAGSYNEQFFGPGTRLTVL.

V usage is TRBV30 and J usage is TRBJ1-2; TRBD1 is a possible D gene (5 bases). V was cut by 1 base and J by 10 bases, with 7 bases left in between. CDR3 length: 10 amino acids. The germline CDR1 and CDR2 sequences are GTSNPN and SVGIG (reference sequence). The CDR3 loop reads CAWSGRAYTF. The CDR3 DNA reads as TGTGCCTGGAGTGGCAGGGCCTACACCTTC. The full variable domain, in which reference TRBV30 and TRBJ1-2 provide the parts outside the CDR3, is SQTIHQWPATLVQPVGSPLSLECTVEGTSNPNLYWYRQAAGRGLQLLFYSVGIGQISSEVPQNLSASRPQDRQFILSSKKLLLSDSGFYLCAWSGRAYTFGSGTRLTVV.